Here is one T cell receptor beta chain with its context. The data were taken from a study of shared clonotypes between healthy human individuals. Sequencing used immunoSEQ multiplex PCR; TCRdb keeps in-frame clones, though not all of them. The sample has 1.4 million to 1.5 million clones, roughly 96% seen once. CDR3 length: 13 amino acids. CDR1 and CDR2 from the germline V gene are SGDLS and YYNGEE. Trimming left V 3 bases short and J 4 bases short, with 9 bases between. V is TRBV9 and J is TRBJ2-3; D uncertain. The origin of this receptor is a man aged 25 to 40 in good health. Sequenced material: naive CD4+ T cells sorted from blood. Subset denoted: CD45RA+ positively selected. CDR3 sequence reads: CASSERLPDTQYF. The CDR3 region has the DNA TGTGCCAGCAGCGAACGCCTCCCAGATACGCAGTATTTT.